What follows are 5 T cell receptor beta chains derived from one specimen sequenced in a study of T cells after yellow fever vaccination. TCRdb reanalysed the 5' RACE reads using MiXCR and keeps one entry per CDR3 protein. The sample consists of 200,000 to 250,000 distinct CDR3 sequences, 3.2% of them appearing once. Here the sequenced sample was CD4+ T cells sorted from PBMCs, taken 10 days after the yellow fever booster vaccination. Source of these receptors: a young man who received the YFV17D yellow fever vaccine.

The gene calls are TRBV7-2 and TRBJ2-5, with TRBD1 matching 7 bases. V lost 1 base to trimming and J lost 2 bases; unmatched junction nucleotides: 7. The CDR3 has 16 residues. Per the germline V gene, CDR1 is SGHTA and CDR2 is FQGNSA. The CDR3 coding sequence is TGTGCCAGCAGCTTAGATTGGGGCAGGGGGCAAGAGACCCAGTACTTC. This codes for CASSLDWGRGQETQYF.

This clonotype was seen repeatedly, ten times or more. This sequence joins TRBV5-1 and TRBJ2-3; D is possibly TRBD1 (5 bases). The CDR3 is 14 amino acids. V shed 4 bases and J shed 4 bases, with 13 bases lying between them. CDR1 SGHRS and CDR2 YFSETQ come from the germline V gene. CDR3 sequence: CASSTHLGPDTQYF. Here the CDR3 DNA reads TGCGCCAGCAGCACGCATCTGGGGCCAGATACGCAGTATTTT.

The chain couples TRBV6-5 to TRBJ2-5; TRBD2 matches 9 bases. The V gene's germline CDR1 is MNHEY and CDR2 SVGAGI. V was clipped by 6 bases and J by 0 bases; unmatched bases: 14. This CDR3 region has 18 residues. For the CDR3, the DNA is TGTGCCAGCAGCCTAGGAAGCGGGGGGCCCAAGTACCAAGAGACCCAGTACTTC. Protein: CASSLGSGGPKYQETQYF.

The chain carries TRBV20-1 and TRBJ2-1; weak D call: TRBD2 (6 bases). V dropped 1 base and J dropped 8 bases, with 15 bases sitting between them. CDR1 is DFQATT, CDR2 SNEGSKA, per germline (reference sequence). The CDR3 sequence is 14 residues long. DNA for the CDR3: TGCAGTGCTAGAGCAATCATACTAGCCGATGAGCAGTTCTTC. Amino acids: CSARAIILADEQFF.

This clonotype was recorded many times. The V and J genes are TRBV4-1 and TRBJ1-2; D possibly corresponds to TRBD1 (5 bases). The V and J ends lost 3 bases and 7 bases respectively, with 24 bases between them. Germline values: CDR1 MGHRA, CDR2 YSYEKL. The CDR3 spans 17 residues. CDR3 DNA: TGCGCCAGCAGCCACCCCGGGCGGCCGGGACTGAGATCTGGCTACACCTTC. This translates into CASSHPGRPGLRSGYTF.